This T cell receptor beta chain was captured in a study of T cell clonality in common variable immunodeficiency. General observations from the study: Repertoire-complication correlations in CVID were limited by patient heterogeneity. Fewer deletions and N-nucleotide insertions were reportedly seen in common variable immunodeficiency TCR beta sequences.

Each donor provided about 4.5 to 9 ml of heparinized whole blood. Only in-frame clones appear in the TCRdb table, and some are missing; sequencing was by immunoSEQ multiplex PCR. Singletons are absent from the sample, which has around 42,000 clones. This clone was detected many times. What it recognizes is unknown. Sequencing was performed on peripheral blood mononuclear cells. The clonotype originates from a person aged 18 to 70 in good health.

The CDR3 is CAWSVNRRGTEAFF. The sequenced part of the CDR3 DNA is TGTGCCTGGAGTGTAAACCGACGCGGCACTGAA. The chain is built from TRBV30 and TRBJ1-1, with D hard to call. Sequencing ends 3 residues short of the CDR3 end; the germline J gene provides the rest. This CDR3 spans 14 amino acids. V lost 0 bases and J lost 4, with 12 bases in between. The germline V gene has CDR1 GTSNPN and CDR2 SVGIG (reference sequence).